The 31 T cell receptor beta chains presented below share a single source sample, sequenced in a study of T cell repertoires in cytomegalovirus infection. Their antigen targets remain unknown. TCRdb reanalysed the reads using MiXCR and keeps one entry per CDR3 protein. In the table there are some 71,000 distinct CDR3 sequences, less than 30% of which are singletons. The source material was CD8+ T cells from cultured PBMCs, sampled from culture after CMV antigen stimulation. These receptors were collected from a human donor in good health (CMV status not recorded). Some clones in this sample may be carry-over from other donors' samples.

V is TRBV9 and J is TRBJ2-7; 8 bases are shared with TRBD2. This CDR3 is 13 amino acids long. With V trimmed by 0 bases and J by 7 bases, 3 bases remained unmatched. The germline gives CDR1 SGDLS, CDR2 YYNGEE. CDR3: CASSVAGGREQYF. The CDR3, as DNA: TGTGCCAGCAGCGTAGCGGGAGGGAGGGAGCAGTACTTC.

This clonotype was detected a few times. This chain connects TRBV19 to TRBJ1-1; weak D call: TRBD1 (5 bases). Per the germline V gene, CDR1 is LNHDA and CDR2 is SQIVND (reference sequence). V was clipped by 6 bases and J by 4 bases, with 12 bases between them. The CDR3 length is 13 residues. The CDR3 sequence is CASSPWGGTEAFF. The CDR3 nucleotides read TGTGCCAGTAGCCCGTGGGGGGGCACTGAAGCTTTCTTT.

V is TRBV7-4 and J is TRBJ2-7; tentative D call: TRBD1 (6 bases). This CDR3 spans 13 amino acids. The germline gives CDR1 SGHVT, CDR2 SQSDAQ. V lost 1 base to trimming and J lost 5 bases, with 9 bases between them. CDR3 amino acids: CASSLDRAHEQYF. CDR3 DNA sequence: TGTGCCAGCAGCTTAGACAGGGCCCACGAGCAGTACTTC.

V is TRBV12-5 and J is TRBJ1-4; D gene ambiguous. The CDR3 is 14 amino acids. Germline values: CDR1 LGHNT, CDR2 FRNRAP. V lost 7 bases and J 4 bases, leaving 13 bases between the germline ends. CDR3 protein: CASAADTRNEKLFF. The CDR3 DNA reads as TGTGCTAGTGCCGCTGACACCCGTAATGAAAAACTGTTTTTT.

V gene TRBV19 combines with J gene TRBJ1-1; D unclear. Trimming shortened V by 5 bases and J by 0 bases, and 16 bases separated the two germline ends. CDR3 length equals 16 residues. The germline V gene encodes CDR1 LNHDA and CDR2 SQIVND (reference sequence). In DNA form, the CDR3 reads TGTGCCAGTAGTCTCACCAGGCTTAACCTGAACACTGAAGCTTTCTTT. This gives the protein CASSLTRLNLNTEAFF.

The chain's CDR3 is CAISESGEAHYGYTF. The CDR3 DNA is TGTGCCATCAGTGAGTCGGGGGAGGCCCATTATGGCTACACCTTC. This chain connects TRBV10-3 to TRBJ1-2, with D tentatively TRBD1 (5 bases). Germline-derived CDR1 and CDR2 are ENHRY and SYGVKD. V lost 0 bases and J lost 5, with 13 bases in between. The CDR3 contains 15 residues.

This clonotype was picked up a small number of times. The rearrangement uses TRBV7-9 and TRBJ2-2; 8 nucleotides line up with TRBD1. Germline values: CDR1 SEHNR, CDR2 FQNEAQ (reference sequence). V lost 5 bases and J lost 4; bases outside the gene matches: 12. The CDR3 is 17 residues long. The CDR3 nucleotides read TGTGCCAGCAGCATCCCTAGGGGGACAGGTGCCACCGGGGAGCTGTTTTTT. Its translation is CASSIPRGTGATGELFF.

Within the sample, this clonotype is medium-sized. Here the CDR3 DNA reads TGTGCCAGCAGTTACTCGATGGGAGGGGTAGGCGCTTCCTCTGGGGCCAACGTCCTGACTTTC. Translated: CASSYSMGGVGASSGANVLTF. The gene calls are TRBV6-2 or TRBV6-3 and TRBJ2-6; 7 bases are a match to TRBD2. Germline V lookup: CDR1 MNHEY, CDR2 SVGEGT. The V gene end was trimmed by 0 bases and the J gene end by 0 bases; junction bases not matched to a gene: 14. The CDR3 runs 21 residues.

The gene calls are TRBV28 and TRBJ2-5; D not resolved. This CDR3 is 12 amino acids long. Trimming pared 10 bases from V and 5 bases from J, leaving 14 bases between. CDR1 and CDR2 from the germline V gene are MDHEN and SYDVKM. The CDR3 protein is CAIQLSSETQYF. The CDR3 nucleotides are TGTGCCATCCAGCTCTCATCTGAGACCCAGTACTTC.

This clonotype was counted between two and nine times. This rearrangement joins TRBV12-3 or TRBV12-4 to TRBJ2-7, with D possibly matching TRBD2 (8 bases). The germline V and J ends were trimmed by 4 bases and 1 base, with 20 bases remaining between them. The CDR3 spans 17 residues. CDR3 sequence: CASSSPRGREVSYEQYF. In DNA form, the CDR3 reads TGTGCCAGCAGTTCCCCGAGGGGGCGGGAGGTATCCTACGAGCAGTACTTC.

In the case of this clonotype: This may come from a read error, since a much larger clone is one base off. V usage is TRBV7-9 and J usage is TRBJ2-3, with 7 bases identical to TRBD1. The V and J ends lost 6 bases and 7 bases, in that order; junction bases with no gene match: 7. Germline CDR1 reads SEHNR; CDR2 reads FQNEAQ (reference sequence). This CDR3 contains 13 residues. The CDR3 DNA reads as TGTGCCAGCAGAACGGACAGGCCGAATACGCAGTATTTT. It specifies CASRTDRPNTQYF.

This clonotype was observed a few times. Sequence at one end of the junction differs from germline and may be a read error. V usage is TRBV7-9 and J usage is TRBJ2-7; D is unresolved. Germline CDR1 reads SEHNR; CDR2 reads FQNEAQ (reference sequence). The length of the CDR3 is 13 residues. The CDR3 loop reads CASSLPYSDEQYF. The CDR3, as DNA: TGTGCCAGCAGCTTACCGTACTCCGACGAGCAGTACTTC.

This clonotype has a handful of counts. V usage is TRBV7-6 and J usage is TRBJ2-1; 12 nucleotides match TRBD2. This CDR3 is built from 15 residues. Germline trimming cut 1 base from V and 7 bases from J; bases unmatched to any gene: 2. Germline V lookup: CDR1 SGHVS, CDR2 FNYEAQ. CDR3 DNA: TGTGCCAGCAGCTTAGAACTAGCGGGAGGAAATGAGCAGTTCTTC. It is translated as CASSLELAGGNEQFF.

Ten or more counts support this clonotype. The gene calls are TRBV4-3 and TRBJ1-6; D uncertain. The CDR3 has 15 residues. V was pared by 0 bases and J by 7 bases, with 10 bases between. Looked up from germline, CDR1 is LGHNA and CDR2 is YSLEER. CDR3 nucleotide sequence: TGCGCCAGCAGCCAAGAGGCGCTAGGGAATTCACCCCTCCACTTT. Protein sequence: CASSQEALGNSPLHF.

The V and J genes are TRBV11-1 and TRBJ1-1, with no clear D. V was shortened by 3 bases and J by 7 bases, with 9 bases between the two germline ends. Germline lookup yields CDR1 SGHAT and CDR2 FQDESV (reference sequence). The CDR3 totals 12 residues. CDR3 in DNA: TGTGCCAGCAGCTTTTTCGGCAGTGAAGCTTTCTTT. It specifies CASSFFGSEAFF.

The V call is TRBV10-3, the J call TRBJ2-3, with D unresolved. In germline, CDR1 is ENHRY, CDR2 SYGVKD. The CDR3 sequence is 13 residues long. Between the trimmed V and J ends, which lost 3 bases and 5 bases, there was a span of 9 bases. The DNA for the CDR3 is TGTGCCATCAGTGATATGGGTAGAGATACGCAGTATTTT. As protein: CAISDMGRDTQYF.

The CDR3 here is CASSPGLAVLAKNIQYF. The DNA for the CDR3 is TGTGCCAGCAGTCCGGGACTAGCGGTCCTAGCCAAAAACATTCAGTACTTC. The chain recombines TRBV6-2 or TRBV6-3 with TRBJ2-4, with 11 bases lining up with TRBD2. Unmatched junction bases numbered 6, after V lost 5 bases and J lost 0 bases. Germline CDR1 and CDR2: MNHEY and SVGEGT. The length of the CDR3 is 17 residues.

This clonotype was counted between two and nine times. CDR3 DNA sequence: TGTGCCAGTAGTCAAAAATCGGGGTGGGTGGGCACTGAAGCTTTCTTT. As protein: CASSQKSGWVGTEAFF. The chain carries TRBV19 and TRBJ1-1; D not certain. The CDR3 sequence is 16 residues long. Per the germline V gene, CDR1 is LNHDA and CDR2 is SQIVND (reference sequence). V was trimmed by 5 bases and J by 4 bases, leaving 20 bases between them.

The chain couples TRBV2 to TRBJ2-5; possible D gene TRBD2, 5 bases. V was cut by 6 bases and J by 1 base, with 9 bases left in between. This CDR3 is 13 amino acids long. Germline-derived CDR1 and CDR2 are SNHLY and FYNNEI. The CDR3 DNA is TGTGCCAGCAGAGGACGGGGCCAAGAGACCCAGTACTTC. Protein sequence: CASRGRGQETQYF.

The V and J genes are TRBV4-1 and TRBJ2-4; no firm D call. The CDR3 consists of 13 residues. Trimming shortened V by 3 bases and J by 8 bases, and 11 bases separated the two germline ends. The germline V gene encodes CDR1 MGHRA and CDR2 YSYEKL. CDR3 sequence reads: CASSHDTSDIQYF. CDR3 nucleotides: TGCGCCAGCAGCCACGACACAAGTGACATTCAGTACTTC.

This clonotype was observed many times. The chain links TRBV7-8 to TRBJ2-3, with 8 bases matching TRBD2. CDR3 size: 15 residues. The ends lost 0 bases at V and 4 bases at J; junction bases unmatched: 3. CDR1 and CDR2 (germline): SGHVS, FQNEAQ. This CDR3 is CASSLASGSADTQYF. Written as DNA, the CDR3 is TGTGCCAGCAGCTTAGCCAGCGGGAGCGCAGATACGCAGTATTTT.

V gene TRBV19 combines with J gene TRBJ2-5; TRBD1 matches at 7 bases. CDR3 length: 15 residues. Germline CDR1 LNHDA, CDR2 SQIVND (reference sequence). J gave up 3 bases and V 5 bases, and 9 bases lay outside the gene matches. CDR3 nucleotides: TGTGCCAGTAGTGAATACAGGGGAGCTAAAGAGACCCAGTACTTC. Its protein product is CASSEYRGAKETQYF.

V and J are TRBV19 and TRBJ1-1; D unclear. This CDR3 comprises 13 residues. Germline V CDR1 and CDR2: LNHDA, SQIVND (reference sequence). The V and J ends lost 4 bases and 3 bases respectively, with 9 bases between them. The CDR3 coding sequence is TGTGCCAGTAGTACCACGCGGTACACTGAAGCTTTCTTT. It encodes CASSTTRYTEAFF.

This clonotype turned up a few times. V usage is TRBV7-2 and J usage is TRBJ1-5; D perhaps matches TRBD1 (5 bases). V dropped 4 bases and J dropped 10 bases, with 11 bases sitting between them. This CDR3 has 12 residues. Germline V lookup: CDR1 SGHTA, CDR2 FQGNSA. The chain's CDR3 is CASSSQGNPQHF. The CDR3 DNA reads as TGTGCCAGCAGCTCCCAGGGTAATCCCCAGCATTTT.

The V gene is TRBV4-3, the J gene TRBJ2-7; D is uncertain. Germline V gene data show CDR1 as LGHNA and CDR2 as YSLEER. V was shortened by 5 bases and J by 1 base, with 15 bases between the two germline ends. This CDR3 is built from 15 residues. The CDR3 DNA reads TGCGCCAGCAGCTCCGCCCTTGGAAAATCCTACGAGCAGTACTTC. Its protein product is CASSSALGKSYEQYF.

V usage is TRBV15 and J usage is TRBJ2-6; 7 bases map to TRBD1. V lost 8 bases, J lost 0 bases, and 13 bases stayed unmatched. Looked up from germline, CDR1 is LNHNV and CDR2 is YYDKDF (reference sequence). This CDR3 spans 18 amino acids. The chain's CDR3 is CATRATGTALSGANVLTF. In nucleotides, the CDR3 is TGTGCCACCCGCGCCACCGGGACAGCGCTCTCTGGGGCCAACGTCCTGACTTTC.

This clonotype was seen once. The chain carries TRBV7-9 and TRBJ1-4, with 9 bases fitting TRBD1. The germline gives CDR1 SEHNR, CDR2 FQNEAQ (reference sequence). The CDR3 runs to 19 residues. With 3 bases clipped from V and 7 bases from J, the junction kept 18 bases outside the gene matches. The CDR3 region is CASSFRDRVVGGASEKLFF. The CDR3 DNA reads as TGTGCCAGCAGCTTCCGGGACAGGGTTGTTGGGGGCGCGAGTGAAAAACTGTTTTTT.

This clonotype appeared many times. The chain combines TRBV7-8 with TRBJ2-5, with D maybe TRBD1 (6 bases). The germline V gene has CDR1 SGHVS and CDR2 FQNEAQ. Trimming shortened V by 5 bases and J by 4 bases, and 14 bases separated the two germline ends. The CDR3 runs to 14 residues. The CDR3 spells CASSVTGKGETQYF. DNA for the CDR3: TGTGCCAGCAGCGTCACAGGGAAAGGAGAGACCCAGTACTTC.

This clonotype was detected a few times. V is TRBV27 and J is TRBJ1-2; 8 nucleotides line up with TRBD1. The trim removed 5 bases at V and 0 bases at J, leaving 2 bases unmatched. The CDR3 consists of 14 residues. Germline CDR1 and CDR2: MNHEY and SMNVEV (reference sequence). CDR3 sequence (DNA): TGTGCCAGCAGTGCACAGGGGGCTAACTATGGCTACACCTTC. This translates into CASSAQGANYGYTF.

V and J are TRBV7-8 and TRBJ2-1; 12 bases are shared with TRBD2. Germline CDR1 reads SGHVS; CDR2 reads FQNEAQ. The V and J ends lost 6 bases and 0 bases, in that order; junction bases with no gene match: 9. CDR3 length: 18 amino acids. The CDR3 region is CASRPTSGRTSSYNEQFF. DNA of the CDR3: TGTGCCAGCAGGCCAACTAGCGGGAGGACGAGCTCCTACAATGAGCAGTTCTTC.

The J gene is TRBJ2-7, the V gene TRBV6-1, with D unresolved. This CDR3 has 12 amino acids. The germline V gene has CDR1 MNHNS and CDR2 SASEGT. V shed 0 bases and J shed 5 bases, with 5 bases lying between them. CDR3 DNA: TGTGCCAGCAGTGAAGCTGGCGACGAGCAGTACTTC. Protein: CASSEAGDEQYF.